This T cell receptor beta chain appears in the sequencing data of a study of cytotoxic CD8 clonotypes in ibrutinib-treated CLL (dated by TCRdb to the early 2020s). A note on the overall study: The cohort was composed of about 10 relapsed/refractory and about 15 treatment-naive patients; IGHV unmutated status was identified in roughly 17 patients. Cryopreserved peripheral blood mononuclear cells were collected before treatment, at response, and at either disease progression or sustained remission. Samples averaged approximately 250,000 productive templates and approximately 100,000 productive rearrangements. Longitudinal samples were available for about 30% of the roughly 86 trial participants. Patients were still on ibrutinib when every remission and progressive disease sample was collected. Response samples were obtained after a median of roughly 13 months of treatment, with a range of roughly 6 to 36 months. Responses were partial in around 25 patients and complete in 2; after median 68 months follow-up, about 14 stayed in remission and about 12 progressed.

The germline V gene gives CDR1 as SNHLY and CDR2 as FYNNEI. From the cysteine up to the phenylalanine, the CDR3 has a length of 12 residues. The kept DNA is CDR3 alone, 36 bases in frame from the first base. A MiSeq instrument was used for deep resolution sequencing, which targeted depths ranging from 1 in 1 million up to 1 in 200,000 T cells, with coverage averaging 10x for each clonotype. The immunoSEQ hsTCRB Kit was used to generate the TCR beta libraries. Turning to the authors' computational methods: The data were analyzed with ImmunoSEQ Analyzer and ImmunoSEQ Data Assistant, and V, D and J gene assignments followed IMGT definitions. Clonality, which ranges from 0 to 1, was calculated by subtracting the normalized Shannon entropy of productive rearrangement frequencies from one. Public clonotype analysis was restricted to overrepresented clonotypes comprising at least 0.05% of each patient's repertoire. About a dozen repertoires from age-matched healthy donors, obtained from immuneACCESS, served as clonality controls. As stored in TCRdb, this immuneACCESS dataset retains in-frame rearrangements with V and J assigned. A fraction of the clones does not appear; measured against another copy, unresolved V genes explain less than half of the discrepancy, and the remainder lacks a known reason. The V and J calls and the clone size are those of that table, but D and trimming were determined from the DNA. The sample table records around 330,000 clones; approximately 67% of these occur just once. The ten biggest clones cover around 6.6% of the sample.

With respect to this clone: Its antigen is still unknown. The germline gene is not matched at one end of the junction; a read error may be the cause.

The full study reports these points: Clonality increased at ibrutinib response, stayed stable in sustained remission, and fell back toward baseline at progression. Sampling times were not matched between patients in sustained remission and patients whose disease was progressing, and lymph node repertoires were not examined. Public clonotypes were rare and either contracted or stayed stable during treatment, and the rise in clonality at ibrutinib response reflected the expansion of private clonotypes. Baseline clonality was found to be higher than that of age-matched healthy donors and was strongly correlated with circulating CD8+ T-cell counts.

For TCR beta library preparation, approximately 1.9 micrograms of genomic DNA was extracted from cryopreserved PBMCs. Longitudinal blood samples from CLL patients receiving ibrutinib monotherapy were subjected to high-throughput TCR beta sequencing. The patients took part in an open-label, single-center phase 2 trial of ibrutinib monotherapy. The sequence links TRBV2 to TRBJ1-1, with 7 middle bases fitting TRBD1. The sample here was PBMCs, taken after 36 months of ibrutinib treatment. The TCR was taken from a human donor with chronic lymphocytic leukemia. Read as DNA, the sequence is TGTGCCAGCAGTGAAGGGACAGGTGAGGCCCCATTT. Translated, this is CASSEGTGEAPF.